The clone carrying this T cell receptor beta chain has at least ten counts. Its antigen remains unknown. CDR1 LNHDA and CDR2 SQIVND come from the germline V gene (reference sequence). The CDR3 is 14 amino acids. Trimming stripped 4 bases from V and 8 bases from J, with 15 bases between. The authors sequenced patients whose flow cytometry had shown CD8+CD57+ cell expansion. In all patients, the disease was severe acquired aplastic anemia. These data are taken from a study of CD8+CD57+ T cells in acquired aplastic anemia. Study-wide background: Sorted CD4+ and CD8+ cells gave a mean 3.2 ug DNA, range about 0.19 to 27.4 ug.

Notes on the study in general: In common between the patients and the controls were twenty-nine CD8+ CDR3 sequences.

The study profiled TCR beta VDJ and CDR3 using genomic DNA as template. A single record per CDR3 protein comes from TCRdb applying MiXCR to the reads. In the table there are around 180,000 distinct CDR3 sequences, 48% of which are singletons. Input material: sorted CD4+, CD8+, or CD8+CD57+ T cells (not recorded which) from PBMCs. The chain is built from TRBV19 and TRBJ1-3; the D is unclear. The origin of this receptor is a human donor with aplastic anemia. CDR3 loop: CASSRSRRLDTIYF. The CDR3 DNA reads TGTGCCAGTAGTAGGAGCCGGAGGTTGGACACCATATATTTT. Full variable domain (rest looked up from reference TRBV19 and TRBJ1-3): DGGITQSPKYLFRKEGQNVTLSCEQNLNHDAMYWYRQDPGQGLRLIYYSQIVNDFQKGDIAEGYSVSREKKESFPLTVTSAQKNPTAFYLCASSRSRRLDTIYFGEGSWLTVV.